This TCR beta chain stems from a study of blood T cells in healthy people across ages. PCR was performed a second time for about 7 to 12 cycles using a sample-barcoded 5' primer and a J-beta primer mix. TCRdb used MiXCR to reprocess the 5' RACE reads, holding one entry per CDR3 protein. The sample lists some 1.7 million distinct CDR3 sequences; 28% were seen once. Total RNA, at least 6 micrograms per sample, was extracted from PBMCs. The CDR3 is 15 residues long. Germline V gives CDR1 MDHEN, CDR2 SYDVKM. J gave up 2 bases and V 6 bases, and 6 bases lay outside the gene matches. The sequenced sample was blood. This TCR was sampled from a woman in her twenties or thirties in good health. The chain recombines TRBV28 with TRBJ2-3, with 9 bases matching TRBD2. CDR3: CASSLAGVPTDTQYF. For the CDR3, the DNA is TGTGCCAGCAGCTTAGCGGGGGTGCCCACAGATACGCAGTATTTT.